This T cell receptor (beta chain) emerged from a study of metastatic and nonmetastatic thyroid tumors. Turning to the study itself: Blood and tumor or nodule tissue repertoires from malignant and benign thyroid patients were compared. Points from the study as a whole: The reported finding was significantly higher TCR beta diversity in malignant thyroid tumors relative to benign nodules, in blood and tumor.

Germline CDR1 is SGHDT and CDR2 is YYEEEE. Trimming left V 4 bases short and J 3 bases short, with 14 bases between. This CDR3 has 15 amino acids. Ahead of thyroid surgery, no patient had received treatment of any kind. This clone showed up many times. The antigen is not known. Per the authors' pipeline: Variation in CDR3 across clinicopathological groups served as the basis for constructing a distant-metastasis classifier in papillary thyroid cancer. TCRdb used MiXCR to call clones anew from the PCR reads. The V and J calls follow TCRdb's processing rather than the paper's. The sample lists under 50,000 clones, approximately 20% occurring once.

The TCR originated in a male donor with papillary thyroid cancer or a benign thyroid nodule (not recorded which). Some clones in this sample may be carry-over from other donors' samples. Sequencing was done on a sample of blood. The chain uses TRBV5-6 and TRBJ1-5; D unclear. CDR3 DNA: TGTGCCAGCAGCCCCGGGTGGCCCCCCAATCAGCCCCAGCATTTT. This gives the protein CASSPGWPPNQPQHF.